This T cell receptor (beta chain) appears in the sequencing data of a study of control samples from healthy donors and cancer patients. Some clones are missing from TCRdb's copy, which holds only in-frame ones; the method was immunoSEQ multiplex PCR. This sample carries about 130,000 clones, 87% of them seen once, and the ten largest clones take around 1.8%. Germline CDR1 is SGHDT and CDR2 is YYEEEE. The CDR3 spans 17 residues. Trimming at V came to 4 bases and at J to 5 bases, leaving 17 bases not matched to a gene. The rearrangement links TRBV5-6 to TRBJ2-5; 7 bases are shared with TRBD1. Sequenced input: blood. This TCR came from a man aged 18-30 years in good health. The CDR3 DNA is TGTGCCAGCAGCATTCCGACAGGGCGTAAGGGGGAGGAGACCCAGTACTTC. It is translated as CASSIPTGRKGEETQYF.